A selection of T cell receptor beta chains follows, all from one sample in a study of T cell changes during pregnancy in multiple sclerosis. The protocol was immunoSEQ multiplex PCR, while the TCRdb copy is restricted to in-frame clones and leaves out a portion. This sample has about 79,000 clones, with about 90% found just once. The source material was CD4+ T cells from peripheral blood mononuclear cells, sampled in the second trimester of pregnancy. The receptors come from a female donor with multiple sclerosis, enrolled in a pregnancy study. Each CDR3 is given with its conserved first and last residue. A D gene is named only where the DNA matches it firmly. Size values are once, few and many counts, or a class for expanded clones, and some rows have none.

DNA: TGCAGCGCTACGACGGGGAGGAACACTGAAGCTTTCTTT
CDR3: CSATTGRNTEAFF
size: few
V: TRBV29-1
J: TRBJ1-1
length: 13
D: -

DNA: TGTGCCAGCAGTGAAAAACTAGCGGGAGGACCATTCGGGGTAGAGACCCAGTACTTC
CDR3: CASSEKLAGGPFGVETQYF
size: -
V: TRBV6-1
J: TRBJ2-5
length: 19
D: TRBD2

DNA: TGTGCCAGCAGTCTTAGCGGGAGAAGCACAGATACGCAGTATTTT
CDR3: CASSLSGRSTDTQYF
size: -
V: TRBV2
J: TRBJ2-3
length: 15
D: TRBD2

DNA: TGTGCCAGCAGCACAGGGATCCTCAATCAGCCCCAGCATTTT
CDR3: CASSTGILNQPQHF
size: -
V: TRBV5-5
J: TRBJ1-5
length: 14
D: -

DNA: TGTGCCAGTGGGTCGGGGCTAGCGGGGGTCGGAGACAATGAGCAGTTCTTC
CDR3: CASGSGLAGVGDNEQFF
size: -
V: TRBV19
J: TRBJ2-1
length: 17
D: TRBD2

DNA: TGTGCCAGCAGCGTAGTTGGGGGAGGGGTGAACACTGAAGCTTTCTTT
CDR3: CASSVVGGGVNTEAFF
size: once
V: TRBV9
J: TRBJ1-1
length: 16
D: -

DNA: TGTGCCAGCACCAGGGCCCTGGGGGCGCGGAATGGCTACACCTTC
CDR3: CASTRALGARNGYTF
size: -
V: TRBV7-2
J: TRBJ1-2
length: 15
D: -

DNA: TGTGCCTGCCCGGACAGGGGATCAGGTGCACCCCTCCACTTT
CDR3: CACPDRGSGAPLHF
size: -
V: TRBV30
J: TRBJ1-6
length: 14
D: TRBD1

DNA: TGCGCCAGCAGCCGTCCGGACAGGGGGTATGGCTACACCTTC
CDR3: CASSRPDRGYGYTF
size: -
V: TRBV5-1
J: TRBJ1-2
length: 14
D: TRBD1

DNA: TGTGCCAGCAGCTATCCGGGACAGGACCTAGCTAACTATGGCTACACCTTC
CDR3: CASSYPGQDLANYGYTF
size: -
V: TRBV7-9
J: TRBJ1-2
length: 17
D: TRBD1

DNA: TGTGCCAGTAGTAGGGACAGTATCGCAGATACGCAGTATTTT
CDR3: CASSRDSIADTQYF
size: -
V: TRBV19
J: TRBJ2-3
length: 14
D: TRBD1

DNA: TGTGCCAGCAGCTGGGTGGGGAGGGTTAACACTGAAGCTTTCTTT
CDR3: CASSWVGRVNTEAFF
size: -
V: TRBV5-4
J: TRBJ1-1
length: 15
D: -

DNA: TGTGCCAGTAGTATGTGGAGGGTTAACACTGAAGCTTTCTTT
CDR3: CASSMWRVNTEAFF
size: few
V: TRBV19
J: TRBJ1-1
length: 14
D: -

DNA: TGCGCCAGCAGCTTGTTGTCTAGCGGGAGGGCCGGGTACGAGCAGTACTTC
CDR3: CASSLLSSGRAGYEQYF
size: -
V: TRBV5-1
J: TRBJ2-7
length: 17
D: TRBD2

DNA: TGTGCCAGCAGCTCCCGCCTGGAGATTACAAGAAAGGGGGCTACGACTGAAGCTTTCTTT
CDR3: CASSSRLEITRKGATTEAFF
size: -
V: TRBV7-8
J: TRBJ1-1
length: 20
D: TRBD1

DNA: TGTGCCAGCAGCCCTAGGACAGGCGCCGGCTACACCTTC
CDR3: CASSPRTGAGYTF
size: -
V: TRBV11-2
J: TRBJ1-2
length: 13
D: TRBD1

DNA: TGTGCCAGCAGTTTAGGGAGAGGAGGGATCAACGAGCAGTACTTC
CDR3: CASSLGRGGINEQYF
size: -
V: TRBV27
J: TRBJ2-7
length: 15
D: -

DNA: TGCGCCAGCAGCTTGGTACCGGGACTAGCGGGAGTACGAAATGAGCAGTTCTTC
CDR3: CASSLVPGLAGVRNEQFF
size: -
V: TRBV5-1
J: TRBJ2-1
length: 18
D: TRBD2

DNA: TGTGCCAGCAGTTATGACAGGGGAGGCGGCAATCAGCCCCAGCATTTT
CDR3: CASSYDRGGGNQPQHF
size: -
V: TRBV6-6
J: TRBJ1-5
length: 16
D: TRBD1

DNA: TGCAGCGTTCAACAGGGGACGATGAACACTGAAGCTTTCTTT
CDR3: CSVQQGTMNTEAFF
size: -
V: TRBV29-1
J: TRBJ1-1
length: 14
D: TRBD1

DNA: TGTGCCAGCAGTTTAAGGCGGGCCAAAGATACGCAGTATTTT
CDR3: CASSLRRAKDTQYF
size: -
V: TRBV28
J: TRBJ2-3
length: 14
D: -

DNA: TGCGCCAGCAGCTTGGCCGGGCAGGGGGCTGCTGGCTACACCTTC
CDR3: CASSLAGQGAAGYTF
size: -
V: TRBV5-1
J: TRBJ1-2
length: 15
D: TRBD1

DNA: TGTGCCAGCAGTGTGGAGACAGGGGGCGTTATCGGGGAGCTGTTTTTT
CDR3: CASSVETGGVIGELFF
size: -
V: TRBV2
J: TRBJ2-2
length: 16
D: TRBD1

DNA: TGTGCCAGCAGCTTACAAACAGGGGGCAATGAGCAGTTCTTC
CDR3: CASSLQTGGNEQFF
size: -
V: TRBV7-2
J: TRBJ2-1
length: 14
D: TRBD1

DNA: TGTGCCAGCAGTCGCATGAAATCAGGGGGCACCTATAATTCACCCCTCCACTTT
CDR3: CASSRMKSGGTYNSPLHF
size: -
V: TRBV27
J: TRBJ1-6
length: 18
D: TRBD1

DNA: TGCGCCAGCAGCCAGGCGGGAACTTCAGATACGCAGTATTTT
CDR3: CASSQAGTSDTQYF
size: once
V: TRBV4-3
J: TRBJ2-3
length: 14
D: -

DNA: TGTGCCAGCAGCCCGAGACTCGCTTGGAGTGAGCAGTTCTTC
CDR3: CASSPRLAWSEQFF
size: -
V: TRBV7-8
J: TRBJ2-1
length: 14
D: -

DNA: TGCGCCAGCAGCCTGGACAGGGTATCTTTTGAGCAGTACTTC
CDR3: CASSLDRVSFEQYF
size: -
V: TRBV5-1
J: TRBJ2-7
length: 14
D: TRBD1